This TCR beta chain was sequenced during a study of CD4+ T cells in melanoma. This CDR3 is 15 amino acids long. Trimming removed 6 bases from V and 4 bases from J, with 13 bases in between. Per the germline V gene, CDR1 is MNHEY and CDR2 is SMNVEV (reference sequence). Sequenced by immunoSEQ multiplex PCR; TCRdb stores in-frame clones only, minus some. The repertoire consists of 45,000 or so clones, with roughly 89% occurring once and the leading ten covering about an eighth. Concerning this clone itself: Antigen: not known.

Study-level results: Neoantigen-specific CD4+ T cells in melanoma reportedly had diverse differentiation states. A reported correlation linked neoantigen-specific CD4+ T cells to CD8+, macrophage and B cell function.

This chain uses TRBV27 with TRBJ2-6; a weak D match, TRBD1 (6 bases). This receptor was obtained from a human donor with melanoma. Sequencing input: peripheral blood. The CDR3 loop is CASRDSSYGANVLTF. CDR3 sequence (DNA): TGTGCCAGCAGGGACAGCTCTTACGGGGCCAACGTCCTGACTTTC.